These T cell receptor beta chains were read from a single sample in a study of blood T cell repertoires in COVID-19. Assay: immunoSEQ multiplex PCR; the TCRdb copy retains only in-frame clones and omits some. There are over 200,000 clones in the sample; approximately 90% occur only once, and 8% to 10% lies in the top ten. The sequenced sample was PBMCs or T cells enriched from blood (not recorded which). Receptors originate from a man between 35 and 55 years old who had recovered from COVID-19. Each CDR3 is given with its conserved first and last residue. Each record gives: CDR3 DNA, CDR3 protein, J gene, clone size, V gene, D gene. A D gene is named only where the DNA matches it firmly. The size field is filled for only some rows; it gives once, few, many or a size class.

cdr3_nt: TGTGCCAGCAGTTTTAGAGGGTACGGTAAAGAAAAACTGTTTTTT
cdr3_aa: CASSFRGYGKEKLFF
j_call: TRBJ1-4
clone_size: once
v_call: TRBV27
d_call: NA

cdr3_nt: TGTGCCAGCAGCTTGAGACAGGGAGGAGGCAATCAGCCCCAGCATTTT
cdr3_aa: CASSLRQGGGNQPQHF
j_call: TRBJ1-5
clone_size: few
v_call: TRBV5-8
d_call: TRBD1

cdr3_nt: TGTGCCAGCAGAGCCAGGGTTCTTAGGGAGACCCAGTACTTC
cdr3_aa: CASRARVLRETQYF
j_call: TRBJ2-5
clone_size: NA
v_call: TRBV6-5
d_call: NA

cdr3_nt: TGTGCCAGCAGCCCGGACAGATCGAATGAAAAACTGTTTTTT
cdr3_aa: CASSPDRSNEKLFF
j_call: TRBJ1-4
clone_size: NA
v_call: TRBV6-4
d_call: NA

cdr3_nt: TGTGCCAGCAGCTTAACTAGCACATACTCCGGTGAGCAGTTCTTC
cdr3_aa: CASSLTSTYSGEQFF
j_call: TRBJ2-1
clone_size: NA
v_call: TRBV7-3
d_call: NA

cdr3_nt: TGTGCCAGCAGCTTTATGACTGAAGCTTTCTTT
cdr3_aa: CASSFMTEAFF
j_call: TRBJ1-1
clone_size: NA
v_call: TRBV11-2
d_call: NA

cdr3_nt: TGCGCCAGCAGCGATTCGGAGGGATCTGGTAGTGAAAAACTGTTTTTT
cdr3_aa: CASSDSEGSGSEKLFF
j_call: TRBJ1-4
clone_size: NA
v_call: TRBV5-1
d_call: NA

cdr3_nt: TGTGCCAGCAGCCAAGGAATCGGAGCAGATACGCAGTATTTT
cdr3_aa: CASSQGIGADTQYF
j_call: TRBJ2-3
clone_size: NA
v_call: TRBV3-1/TRBV3-2
d_call: NA

cdr3_nt: TGTGCCAGCATAGGTGGGGCCCGGCACGGATCCTACGAGCAGTACTTC
cdr3_aa: CASIGGARHGSYEQYF
j_call: TRBJ2-7
clone_size: NA
v_call: TRBV2
d_call: NA

cdr3_nt: TGCAGCGTTGTCTCAGGGGGCTGGGGACAGCCCCAGCATTTT
cdr3_aa: CSVVSGGWGQPQHF
j_call: TRBJ1-5
clone_size: once
v_call: TRBV29-1
d_call: TRBD1

cdr3_nt: TGTGCCAGCAGCTCGGGTCAGGGCGATTACGAGCAGTACTTC
cdr3_aa: CASSSGQGDYEQYF
j_call: TRBJ2-7
clone_size: NA
v_call: TRBV7-3
d_call: NA

cdr3_nt: TGTGCCAGCAGCTTAAGTCAGACAGCGGGAGAGCAGTACTTC
cdr3_aa: CASSLSQTAGEQYF
j_call: TRBJ2-7
clone_size: once
v_call: TRBV7-3
d_call: TRBD2

cdr3_nt: TGTGCCAGCAGCCCAGTGCCGGGAGAGGTCACCGGGGAGCTGTTTTTT
cdr3_aa: CASSPVPGEVTGELFF
j_call: TRBJ2-2
clone_size: NA
v_call: TRBV7-6
d_call: NA

cdr3_nt: TGTGCCTGGAGTAGCGAGGGGGATCAGCCCCAGCATTTT
cdr3_aa: CAWSSEGDQPQHF
j_call: TRBJ1-5
clone_size: NA
v_call: TRBV30
d_call: NA

cdr3_nt: TGTGCCTGCCCCCCTTCGGGTAATGGAAACACCATATATTTT
cdr3_aa: CACPPSGNGNTIYF
j_call: TRBJ1-3
clone_size: NA
v_call: TRBV30
d_call: NA

cdr3_nt: TGTGCCAGCAGTGACTGGACCGGGAGTGGCTACACCTTC
cdr3_aa: CASSDWTGSGYTF
j_call: TRBJ1-2
clone_size: NA
v_call: TRBV12-3/TRBV12-4
d_call: NA

cdr3_nt: TGTGCCAGCAGCAGAAACAGGGATCAAGAGACCCAGTACTTC
cdr3_aa: CASSRNRDQETQYF
j_call: TRBJ2-5
clone_size: NA
v_call: TRBV7-2
d_call: NA

cdr3_nt: TGTGCCAGCAGCCGGGGGACAGAGAGGGGCACTGAAGCTTTCTTT
cdr3_aa: CASSRGTERGTEAFF
j_call: TRBJ1-1
clone_size: NA
v_call: TRBV7-9
d_call: TRBD1

cdr3_nt: TGTGCCAGCAGCTTGGTGGGCGGGGGGCCCGCCGGGGAGCTGTTTTTT
cdr3_aa: CASSLVGGGPAGELFF
j_call: TRBJ2-2
clone_size: NA
v_call: TRBV5-4
d_call: TRBD2

cdr3_nt: TGTGCCAGCAGCCTTAGCGGGAGTTTTACAGATACGCAGTATTTT
cdr3_aa: CASSLSGSFTDTQYF
j_call: TRBJ2-3
clone_size: NA
v_call: TRBV6-2/TRBV6-3
d_call: TRBD2

cdr3_nt: TGTGCCAGCTCACCACCTACCGGCAGGGGAAATACTGAAGCTTTCTTT
cdr3_aa: CASSPPTGRGNTEAFF
j_call: TRBJ1-1
clone_size: NA
v_call: TRBV18
d_call: NA

cdr3_nt: TGTGCCAGCAGTGATAGCGGGGGACGCGGGGAGCTGTTTTTT
cdr3_aa: CASSDSGGRGELFF
j_call: TRBJ2-2
clone_size: NA
v_call: TRBV27
d_call: TRBD2

cdr3_nt: TGTGCCAGTAGTGTCGGGAGGAGCTCTGGAAACACCATATATTTT
cdr3_aa: CASSVGRSSGNTIYF
j_call: TRBJ1-3
clone_size: once
v_call: TRBV19
d_call: NA

cdr3_nt: TGTGCCATCAGGGGAGTCGGGAATGAAAAACTGTTTTTT
cdr3_aa: CAIRGVGNEKLFF
j_call: TRBJ1-4
clone_size: NA
v_call: TRBV10-3
d_call: NA

cdr3_nt: TGCAGCGTTGAGTCAGGGGACACCTACGAGCAGTACTTC
cdr3_aa: CSVESGDTYEQYF
j_call: TRBJ2-7
clone_size: NA
v_call: TRBV29-1
d_call: NA

cdr3_nt: TGTGCCAGCAGTTTCTCCGGACTAGCGGAGTACAATGAGCAGTTCTTC
cdr3_aa: CASSFSGLAEYNEQFF
j_call: TRBJ2-1
clone_size: NA
v_call: TRBV28
d_call: TRBD2

cdr3_nt: TGTGCCAGCAGCGATCGTGCCGCGGGGGTCAACACCGGGGAGCTGTTTTTT
cdr3_aa: CASSDRAAGVNTGELFF
j_call: TRBJ2-2
clone_size: NA
v_call: TRBV7-9
d_call: TRBD2

cdr3_nt: TGTGCCAGCAGCTTGGGGGGGGGCTTTTCGGGTGAAAAACTGTTTTTT
cdr3_aa: CASSLGGGFSGEKLFF
j_call: TRBJ1-4
clone_size: NA
v_call: TRBV5-4
d_call: NA

cdr3_nt: TGTGCCAGCAGCTATAAGACAGAAGCCTACGAGCAGTACTTC
cdr3_aa: CASSYKTEAYEQYF
j_call: TRBJ2-7
clone_size: NA
v_call: TRBV11-2
d_call: NA

cdr3_nt: TGTGCCACCGGGGGGGGAACTAGCACAGATACGCAGTATTTT
cdr3_aa: CATGGGTSTDTQYF
j_call: TRBJ2-3
clone_size: NA
v_call: TRBV24-1
d_call: TRBD2

cdr3_nt: TGTGCCAGTAGTATATTTTTGGATACAGGGTCTAATCAGCCCCAGCATTTT
cdr3_aa: CASSIFLDTGSNQPQHF
j_call: TRBJ1-5
clone_size: NA
v_call: TRBV19
d_call: NA

cdr3_nt: TGTGCCAGCAGCATTGGAGGTGTAGGAACTGAAGCTTTCTTT
cdr3_aa: CASSIGGVGTEAFF
j_call: TRBJ1-1
clone_size: NA
v_call: TRBV6-6
d_call: NA

cdr3_nt: TGCGCCAGCAGCCTGACAGTGGGCACCGGGGAGCTGTTTTTT
cdr3_aa: CASSLTVGTGELFF
j_call: TRBJ2-2
clone_size: NA
v_call: TRBV5-1
d_call: NA

cdr3_nt: TGTGCCACTAACGGGGGACGGAGCACAGATACGCAGTATTTT
cdr3_aa: CATNGGRSTDTQYF
j_call: TRBJ2-3
clone_size: once
v_call: TRBV19
d_call: NA

cdr3_nt: TGTGCCAGCAGCTTGAGCGCTTCCTACAATGAGCAGTTCTTC
cdr3_aa: CASSLSASYNEQFF
j_call: TRBJ2-1
clone_size: NA
v_call: TRBV5-4
d_call: NA

cdr3_nt: TGTGCCAGCAGTCGACACACTCCCTACGAGCAGTACTTC
cdr3_aa: CASSRHTPYEQYF
j_call: TRBJ2-7
clone_size: NA
v_call: TRBV28
d_call: NA

cdr3_nt: TGTGCCAGCAGTGAATTTGGTAGGGGTGTACACGAGCAGTACTTC
cdr3_aa: CASSEFGRGVHEQYF
j_call: TRBJ2-7
clone_size: NA
v_call: TRBV25-1
d_call: NA

cdr3_nt: TGTGCCAGCAGCTTGGTTGTGACAGGGGCCCAAGAGACCCAGTACTTC
cdr3_aa: CASSLVVTGAQETQYF
j_call: TRBJ2-5
clone_size: NA
v_call: TRBV5-4
d_call: TRBD1

cdr3_nt: TGCGCCAGCAGCCAAGAAGTAGCTGGACTAATCTACGAGCAGTACTTC
cdr3_aa: CASSQEVAGLIYEQYF
j_call: TRBJ2-7
clone_size: NA
v_call: TRBV4-1
d_call: NA

cdr3_nt: TGCGCCAGCAGTCAATCTTGGCAGTTTGACTATGGCTACACCTTC
cdr3_aa: CASSQSWQFDYGYTF
j_call: TRBJ1-2
clone_size: NA
v_call: TRBV23-1
d_call: NA

cdr3_nt: TGTGCCAGCAGGGGTCAGGCCTACGAGCAGTACTTC
cdr3_aa: CASRGQAYEQYF
j_call: TRBJ2-7
clone_size: NA
v_call: TRBV5-4
d_call: NA

cdr3_nt: TGTGCCAGCACGGGGACAGGGGGCGTCTTAGAGACCCAGTACTTC
cdr3_aa: CASTGTGGVLETQYF
j_call: TRBJ2-5
clone_size: NA
v_call: TRBV28
d_call: TRBD1

cdr3_nt: TGTGCCAGCAGTGCCAACAACAGGGGAACCTACGAGCAGTACTTC
cdr3_aa: CASSANNRGTYEQYF
j_call: TRBJ2-7
clone_size: NA
v_call: TRBV25-1
d_call: TRBD1

cdr3_nt: TGTGCCAGCTTCGGACAGGGATCCTCCTACGAGCAGTACTTC
cdr3_aa: CASFGQGSSYEQYF
j_call: TRBJ2-7
clone_size: NA
v_call: TRBV6-5
d_call: TRBD1

cdr3_nt: TGTGCCATCAGTGACGGAGAAGAGACCCAGTACTTC
cdr3_aa: CAISDGEETQYF
j_call: TRBJ2-5
clone_size: NA
v_call: TRBV10-3
d_call: NA

cdr3_nt: TGTGCCAGTAGTATAGTCCGAGGTCGGCGCGGCGAGCAGTACTTC
cdr3_aa: CASSIVRGRRGEQYF
j_call: TRBJ2-7
clone_size: once
v_call: TRBV19
d_call: NA

cdr3_nt: TGTGCCAGCAGCCAAGTCTCCGGAAACACCATATATTTT
cdr3_aa: CASSQVSGNTIYF
j_call: TRBJ1-3
clone_size: NA
v_call: TRBV3-1/TRBV3-2
d_call: NA

cdr3_nt: TGTGCCAGCAGTCCACTGACAGCCCTGGAGCAGTACTTC
cdr3_aa: CASSPLTALEQYF
j_call: TRBJ2-7
clone_size: NA
v_call: TRBV28
d_call: NA

cdr3_nt: TGTGCCAGCAGCTTGAGTGTGCGAGCGGGCACTGAAGCTTTCTTT
cdr3_aa: CASSLSVRAGTEAFF
j_call: TRBJ1-1
clone_size: NA
v_call: TRBV5-4
d_call: NA

cdr3_nt: TGTGCCAGCAGCTTAGCGGGACAGCTTAGCTCCTACGAGCAGTACTTC
cdr3_aa: CASSLAGQLSSYEQYF
j_call: TRBJ2-7
clone_size: NA
v_call: TRBV7-8
d_call: TRBD1

cdr3_nt: TGTGCCAGCAGCTTACAGGGGAATGAGCAGTTCTTC
cdr3_aa: CASSLQGNEQFF
j_call: TRBJ2-1
clone_size: NA
v_call: TRBV7-9
d_call: NA

cdr3_nt: TGTGCCAGCAGTACAGCAGGGGATCCAGAATACTATAACTATGGCTACACCTTC
cdr3_aa: CASSTAGDPEYYNYGYTF
j_call: TRBJ1-2
clone_size: NA
v_call: TRBV27
d_call: NA

cdr3_nt: TGTGCCAGCAGTAAGGGGGTTGAGTACTATGGCTACACCTTC
cdr3_aa: CASSKGVEYYGYTF
j_call: TRBJ1-2
clone_size: few
v_call: TRBV2
d_call: NA

cdr3_nt: TGCGCCAGCAGCCAATCACAGGGGGTAACTGAAGCTTTCTTT
cdr3_aa: CASSQSQGVTEAFF
j_call: TRBJ1-1
clone_size: NA
v_call: TRBV4-1
d_call: TRBD1

cdr3_nt: TGTGCCAGCAGCTCAACACTAAGTGGGCGGGGTAAAGGAGGGATGTACGAGCAGTACTTC
cdr3_aa: CASSSTLSGRGKGGMYEQYF
j_call: TRBJ2-7
clone_size: NA
v_call: TRBV13
d_call: NA

cdr3_nt: TGTGCCAGCAGCTTTTCAGGGGGTCTCTACAATGAGCAGTTCTTC
cdr3_aa: CASSFSGGLYNEQFF
j_call: TRBJ2-1
clone_size: once
v_call: TRBV5-4
d_call: TRBD1

cdr3_nt: TGTGCCAGCTCACTCCGGAGCCAAGAGACCCAGTACTTC
cdr3_aa: CASSLRSQETQYF
j_call: TRBJ2-5
clone_size: NA
v_call: TRBV18
d_call: NA

cdr3_nt: TGTGCCAGCAGCTTAGTAGATCAGGGTGGAGAAAAACTGTTTTTT
cdr3_aa: CASSLVDQGGEKLFF
j_call: TRBJ1-4
clone_size: NA
v_call: TRBV7-2
d_call: NA

cdr3_nt: TGTGCCAGCAGCTTAACTGGAGGAACCTACGAGCAGTACTTC
cdr3_aa: CASSLTGGTYEQYF
j_call: TRBJ2-7
clone_size: NA
v_call: TRBV7-3
d_call: NA